A selection of T cell receptor beta chains follows, all from one sample in a study of cytomegalovirus exposure and HLA in healthy donors. Only in-frame clones appear in the TCRdb table, and some are missing; sequencing was by immunoSEQ multiplex PCR. The sample gives about 190,000 clones, 80% to 85% of which show up once; roughly 0.8% is in the top ten. Sequencing was done on a sample of PBMCs. Every receptor here comes from a woman under 30 in good health and CMV-seronegative. CDR3s include the opening cysteine and the closing phenylalanine or tryptophan. Fields, in order: J gene, V gene, D gene, clone size, CDR3 protein, CDR3 DNA. The D gene is left open where the match is weak. Only some rows state a clone size, as once, few, many or a class for expanded clones.

>TRBJ2-1|TRBV2|NA|NA
CASTQGGADEQFF
TGTGCCAGCACTCAGGGTGGGGCCGATGAGCAGTTCTTC
>TRBJ2-1|TRBV4-1|NA|once
CASSQDSLDYNEQFF
TGCGCCAGCAGCCAAGATTCACTAGATTACAATGAGCAGTTCTTC
>TRBJ2-2|TRBV27|TRBD2|NA
CASSLRGTGLAGDTGELFF
TGTGCCAGCAGTTTAAGGGGTACGGGACTAGCGGGAGACACCGGGGAGCTGTTTTTT
>TRBJ2-1|TRBV27|NA|NA
CATRGTGGPNEQFF
TGTGCCACAAGGGGGACGGGAGGACCAAATGAGCAGTTCTTC
>TRBJ1-5|TRBV10-3|NA|few
CAIRGEGGQPQHF
TGTGCCATCAGGGGGGAGGGGGGCCAGCCCCAGCATTTT
>TRBJ2-6|TRBV27|TRBD1|NA
CASSLKSPGQGATGANVLTF
TGTGCCAGCAGTCTAAAGAGCCCGGGACAGGGGGCTACGGGGGCCAACGTCCTGACTTTC
>TRBJ2-3|TRBV2|TRBD2|NA
CASSKTSGINTQYF
TGTGCCAGCAGTAAGACTAGCGGGATAAATACGCAGTATTTT
>TRBJ1-1|TRBV7-2|NA|NA
CASSLGRTTEAFF
TGTGCCAGCAGCTTAGGGAGGACCACTGAAGCTTTCTTT
>TRBJ2-7|TRBV19|NA|NA
CASSIDGTFYEQYF
TGTGCCAGTAGTATAGACGGGACATTCTACGAGCAGTACTTC
>TRBJ1-2|TRBV6-5|NA|NA
CASSYSFGYSGYTF
TGTGCCAGCAGTTACTCGTTTGGTTATAGCGGCTACACCTTC
>TRBJ2-3|TRBV19|TRBD2|NA
CASSIGGGLTDTQYF
TGTGCCAGTAGTATAGGCGGGGGTCTCACAGATACGCAGTATTTT
>TRBJ2-3|TRBV6-6|TRBD2|once
CASSYDAGGADTQYF
TGTGCCAGCAGTTACGATGCCGGGGGGGCCGATACGCAGTATTTT
>TRBJ1-2|TRBV7-9|NA|NA
CASSHRLGANYGYTF
TGTGCCAGCAGCCACCGGTTAGGGGCTAACTATGGCTACACCTTC
>TRBJ1-6|TRBV7-8|NA|NA
CASSFQGAGSPLHF
TGTGCCAGCAGCTTTCAGGGTGCGGGATCACCCCTCCACTTT
>TRBJ2-6|TRBV5-1|TRBD1|NA
CASKSPRGDRDGANVLTF
TGCGCCAGCAAATCCCCCAGGGGGGACAGGGACGGGGCCAACGTCCTGACTTTC
>TRBJ1-2|TRBV5-6|NA|NA
CASSLGSVGYTF
TGTGCCAGCAGCTTGGGGTCGGTGGGCTACACCTTC
>TRBJ2-1|TRBV7-9|NA|NA
CASSSTDGSSYNEQFF
TGTGCCAGCAGCTCCACCGACGGGAGCTCCTACAATGAGCAGTTCTTC
>TRBJ2-5|TRBV5-1|TRBD2|NA
CASSFGLEETQYF
TGCGCCAGCAGCTTCGGACTAGAAGAGACCCAGTACTTC
>TRBJ2-3|TRBV27|TRBD2|NA
CASSLSGSSGSGGPTDTQYF
TGTGCCAGCAGTTTATCCGGTTCTAGCGGGAGTGGAGGTCCCACAGATACGCAGTATTTT
>TRBJ2-7|TRBV27|NA|NA
CASSLSGAGDYEQYF
TGTGCCAGCAGTTTATCCGGGGCAGGGGACTACGAGCAGTACTTC
>TRBJ1-3|TRBV6-5|TRBD1|NA
CASSSIRQGEGNTIYF
TGTGCCAGCAGTTCCATCCGACAGGGGGAGGGAAACACCATATATTTT
>TRBJ2-1|TRBV25-1|TRBD2|NA
CASSEFGLAGGSNEQFF
TGTGCCAGCAGTGAATTCGGACTAGCGGGAGGATCCAATGAGCAGTTCTTC
>TRBJ2-2|TRBV2|NA|NA
CASSEFGHSLINTGELFF
TGTGCCAGCAGTGAATTCGGCCACAGCTTGATTAACACCGGGGAGCTGTTTTTT
>TRBJ2-1|TRBV10-1|NA|NA
CASSVYRYNEQFF
TGCGCCAGCAGTGTCTACCGTTACAATGAGCAGTTCTTC
>TRBJ1-2|TRBV25-1|NA|NA
CASTPGGQSPSGYTF
TGTGCCAGCACCCCCGGAGGGCAGTCACCAAGTGGCTACACCTTC
>TRBJ2-7|TRBV6-5|TRBD1|NA
CASSYSGAGGQNEQYF
TGTGCCAGCAGTTACTCGGGGGCAGGGGGCCAGAACGAGCAGTACTTC
>TRBJ1-1|TRBV6-5|TRBD1|NA
CASSRQGPEAFF
TGTGCCAGCAGTCGACAGGGCCCTGAAGCTTTCTTT
>TRBJ2-7|TRBV19|TRBD2|NA
CASSTTPGLADYEQYF
TGTGCCAGTAGTACGACCCCGGGACTAGCGGATTACGAGCAGTACTTC
>TRBJ2-1|TRBV7-9|NA|NA
CASSLEGTYNEQFF
TGTGCCAGCAGCTTAGAGGGGACCTACAATGAGCAGTTCTTC
>TRBJ2-7|TRBV7-6|NA|NA
CASSRGWADEQYF
TGTGCCAGCAGCCGCGGGTGGGCGGACGAGCAGTACTTC